The source of this T cell receptor beta chain is a study of blood T cell repertoires in COVID-19. Study context: Samples taken during acute and convalescent COVID-19 were collected in the United States, Italy and Spain. Sample material is recorded as cDNA or gDNA derived from T cells, B-cell-depleted T cells, or PBMCs.

Per the authors' pipeline: For nucleated cells, counts were estimated from reference gene primer amplification. Assay: immunoSEQ multiplex PCR; the TCRdb copy retains only in-frame clones and omits some. From that table come the V and J calls and clone size; the DNA was used to work out D and trimming. The data show approximately 210,000 clones, with about nine tenths seen just once and 2.2% held by the top ten. The V end was cut by 6 bases, the J end by 8 bases, with 19 bases between. The CDR3 loop spans 13 amino acids. Germline-derived CDR1 and CDR2 are SQVTM and ANQGSEA. Material for sequencing was peripheral blood. The V and J genes are TRBV29-1 and TRBJ1-2; D gene ambiguous. The sequence derives from a man aged 25-40 years who had recovered from COVID-19. The CDR3 loop reads CSVQGHPAGGYTF. CDR3 nucleotides: TGCAGCGTCCAAGGGCACCCTGCGGGGGGCTACACCTTC.